This T cell receptor (beta chain) was captured by sequencing in a study of T cell repertoires in cytomegalovirus infection. About the study: Both a matching HLA type and CMV infection were indicated by public TCR beta signatures.

TCRdb used MiXCR to reprocess the reads, holding one entry per CDR3 protein. The data hold 400,000 or so distinct CDR3 sequences, with approximately 31% observed a single time. This clonotype has a count of ten or more. V was clipped by 1 base and J by 5 bases, with 20 bases between them. The CDR3 loop spans 17 amino acids. CDR1 and CDR2 (germline): SGHTA, FQGNSA. The TCR was taken from a human donor in good health (CMV status not recorded). Some clones in this sample may be carry-over from other donors' samples. What was sequenced was PBMCs. This chain connects TRBV7-2 to TRBJ2-5; D perhaps matches TRBD1 (6 bases). CDR3 region: CASSLGVRGSSGETQYF. The CDR3 DNA reads TGTGCCAGCAGCTTAGGTGTAAGGGGGTCTTCCGGGGAGACCCAGTACTTC.